This is a list of T cell receptor beta chains from one sample in a study of T cell repertoires in cytomegalovirus infection. These TCRs are of unknown antigen specificity. TCRdb itself ran the reads through MiXCR, one entry per CDR3 protein. Counted here are roughly 860,000 distinct CDR3 sequences, about 33% occurring once; the ten biggest clones make up 12%. The sequencing here drew on cultured CD8+ T cells from PBMCs, taken from culture after CMV antigen stimulation. The receptors here all came from a human donor in good health (CMV status not recorded). Some clones in this sample may be carry-over from other donors' samples. Each CDR3 is given with its conserved first and last residue. The D gene is left open where the match is weak. Some rows have no size entry. The others give once, few or many, or a class for an expanded clone.

size	length	V	D	J	CDR3	DNA
.	15	TRBV7-6	.	TRBJ2-3	CASSFRGFGGDTQYF	TGTGCCAGCAGCTTTCGAGGCTTTGGGGGAGATACGCAGTATTTT
.	14	TRBV6-6	TRBD1	TRBJ2-1	CASSWGQNYNEQFF	TGTGCCAGCTCCTGGGGACAGAACTACAATGAGCAGTTCTTC
.	13	TRBV10-3	.	TRBJ2-1	CATLGRGYNEQFF	TGTGCCACCCTCGGACGTGGCTACAATGAGCAGTTCTTC
few	16	TRBV24-1	.	TRBJ1-2	CATSKGAASPNYGYTF	TGTGCCACCAGTAAAGGGGCAGCCTCTCCTAACTATGGCTACACCTTC
many	15	TRBV7-2	TRBD2	TRBJ2-7	CASSYSGGASYEQYF	TGTGCCAGCAGCTATAGCGGGGGGGCCTCCTACGAGCAGTACTTC
.	16	TRBV10-3	.	TRBJ2-3	CAISESYGTGTDTQYF	TGTGCCATCAGTGAGTCCTATGGGACCGGGACAGATACGCAGTATTTT
.	14	TRBV7-9	TRBD2	TRBJ2-2	CASSLLAGNGELFF	TGTGCCAGCAGCTTATTAGCGGGGAACGGGGAGCTGTTTTTT
.	16	TRBV4-1	TRBD2	TRBJ2-1	CASSQGLAGGNNEQFF	TGCGCCAGCAGCCAAGGACTAGCGGGGGGAAACAATGAGCAGTTCTTC
.	12	TRBV28	.	TRBJ2-1	CASTRDFNEQFF	TGTGCCAGCACCCGGGACTTCAATGAGCAGTTCTTC
.	15	TRBV7-6	.	TRBJ1-1	CASSLGQAVNTEAFF	TGTGCCAGCAGCTTAGGGCAGGCCGTGAACACTGAAGCTTTCTTT
.	14	TRBV7-9	.	TRBJ1-4	CASSETARGEKLFF	TGTGCCAGCAGCGAAACGGCCCGCGGAGAAAAACTGTTTTTT